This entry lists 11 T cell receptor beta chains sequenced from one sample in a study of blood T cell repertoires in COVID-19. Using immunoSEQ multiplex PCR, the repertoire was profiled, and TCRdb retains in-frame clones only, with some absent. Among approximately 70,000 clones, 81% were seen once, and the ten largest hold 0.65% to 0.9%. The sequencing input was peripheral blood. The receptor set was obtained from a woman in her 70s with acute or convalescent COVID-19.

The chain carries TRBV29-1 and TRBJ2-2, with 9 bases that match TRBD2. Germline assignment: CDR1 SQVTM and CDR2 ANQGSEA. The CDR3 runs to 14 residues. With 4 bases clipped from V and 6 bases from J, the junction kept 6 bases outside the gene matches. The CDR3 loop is CSVVSGGGSGELFF. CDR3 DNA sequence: TGCAGCGTTGTTAGCGGGGGCGGATCCGGGGAGCTGTTTTTT.

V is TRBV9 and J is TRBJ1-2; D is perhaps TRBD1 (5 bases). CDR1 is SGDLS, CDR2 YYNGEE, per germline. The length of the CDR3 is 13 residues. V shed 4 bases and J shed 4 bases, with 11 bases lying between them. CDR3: CASSSGGGYGYTF. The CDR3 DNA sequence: TGTGCCAGCAGCAGCGGGGGAGGCTATGGCTACACCTTC.

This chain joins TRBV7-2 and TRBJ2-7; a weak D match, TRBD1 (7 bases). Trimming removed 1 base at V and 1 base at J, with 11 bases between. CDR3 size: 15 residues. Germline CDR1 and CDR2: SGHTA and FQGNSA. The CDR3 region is CASSLGRGESYEQYF. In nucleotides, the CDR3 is TGTGCCAGCAGCTTAGGCAGGGGGGAGTCCTACGAGCAGTACTTC.

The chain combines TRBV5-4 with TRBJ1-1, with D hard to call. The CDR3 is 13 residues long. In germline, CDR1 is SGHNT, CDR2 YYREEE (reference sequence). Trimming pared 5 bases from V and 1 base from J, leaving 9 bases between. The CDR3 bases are TGTGCCAGCAGACCAACGGGGAACACTGAAGCTTTCTTT. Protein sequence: CASRPTGNTEAFF.

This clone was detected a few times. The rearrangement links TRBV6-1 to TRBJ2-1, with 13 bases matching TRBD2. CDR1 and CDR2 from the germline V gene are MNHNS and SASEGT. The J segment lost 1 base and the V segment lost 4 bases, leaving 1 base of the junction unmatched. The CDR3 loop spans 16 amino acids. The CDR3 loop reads CASSVTSGGSYNEQFF. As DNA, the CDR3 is TGTGCCAGCAGTGTGACTAGCGGGGGGTCCTACAATGAGCAGTTCTTC.

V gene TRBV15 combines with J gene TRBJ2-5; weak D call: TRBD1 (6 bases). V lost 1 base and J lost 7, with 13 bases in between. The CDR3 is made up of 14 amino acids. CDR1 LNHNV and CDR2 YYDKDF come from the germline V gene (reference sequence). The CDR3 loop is CATSRATGTRTQYF. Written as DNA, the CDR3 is TGTGCCACCAGCAGAGCAACAGGGACGCGGACCCAGTACTTC.

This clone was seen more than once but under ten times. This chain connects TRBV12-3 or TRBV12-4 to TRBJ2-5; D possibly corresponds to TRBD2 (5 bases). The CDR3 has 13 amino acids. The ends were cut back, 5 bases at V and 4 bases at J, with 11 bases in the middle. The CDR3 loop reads CASSPLGRETQYF. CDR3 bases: TGTGCCAGCAGTCCCCTAGGGAGAGAGACCCAGTACTTC.

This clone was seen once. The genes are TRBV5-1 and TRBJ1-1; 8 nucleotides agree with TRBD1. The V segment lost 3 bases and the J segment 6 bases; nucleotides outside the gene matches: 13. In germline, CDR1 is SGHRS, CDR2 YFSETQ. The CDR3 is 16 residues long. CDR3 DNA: TGCGCCAGCAGCTACGCAGGGGGCGCCGGTTACTCTGAAGCTTTCTTT. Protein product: CASSYAGGAGYSEAFF.

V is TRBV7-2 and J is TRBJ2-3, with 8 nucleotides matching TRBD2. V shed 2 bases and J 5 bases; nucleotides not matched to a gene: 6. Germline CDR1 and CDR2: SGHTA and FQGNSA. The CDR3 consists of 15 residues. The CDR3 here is CASSLLGGAQDTQYF. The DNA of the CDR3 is TGTGCCAGCAGCTTACTCGGGGGGGCACAAGATACGCAGTATTTT.

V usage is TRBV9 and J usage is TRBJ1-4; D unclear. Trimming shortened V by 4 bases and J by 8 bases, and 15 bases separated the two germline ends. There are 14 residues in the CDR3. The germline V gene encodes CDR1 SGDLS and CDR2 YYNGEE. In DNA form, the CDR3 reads TGTGCCAGCAGCCTGTCGGTGGCGGGGGAAAAACTGTTTTTT. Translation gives CASSLSVAGEKLFF.

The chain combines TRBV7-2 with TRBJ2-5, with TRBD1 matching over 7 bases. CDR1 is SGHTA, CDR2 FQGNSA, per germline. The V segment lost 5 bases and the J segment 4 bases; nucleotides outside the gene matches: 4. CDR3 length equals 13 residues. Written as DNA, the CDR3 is TGTGCCAGCAGCCTGTGGACAGGAGAGACCCAGTACTTC. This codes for CASSLWTGETQYF.